The present TCR beta chain was sequenced within a study of CD8 T cells in Susac syndrome. RNA in amounts of about 0.5 to 1 ug was reverse transcribed with random hexamers. Each CDR3 protein gets one entry after TCRdb re-called the immunoSEQ multiplex PCR reads with MiXCR. The sample contains about 150,000 distinct CDR3 sequences, around 95% of which appear only once. CDR1 and CDR2 from the germline V gene are SGHTA and FQGNSA. The CDR3 has 15 amino acids. Trimming removed 4 bases from V and 0 bases from J; junction bases left unmatched: 5. TEMRA cells were FACS-enriched and CD8+ and CD4+ T cells negatively isolated.

The chain employs TRBV7-2 and TRBJ2-5; TRBD2 aligns across 7 bases. Material for sequencing was CD8+ T cells from PBMCs. The source of this sequence is a human donor with multiple sclerosis. CDR3 nucleotide sequence: TGTGCCAGCAGCTCCCGACTAGCCTACCAAGAGACCCAGTACTTC. It is translated as CASSSRLAYQETQYF.